This TCR beta chain was obtained from a study of shared clonotypes between healthy human individuals. Method: immunoSEQ multiplex PCR; TCRdb's copy keeps in-frame clones and lacks some. The sample records nearly 750,000 clones, approximately 77% being singletons. Remarks on this clone: Its antigen remains unknown.

Study results and limitations: Roughly 5% of naive CD4 clonotypes were shared across four donors. The sole specimen, blood, was sampled, and tissue repertoires likely differ.

Material: memory CD4+ T cells sorted from blood. Indicated subset: CD45RA-negative fraction. This clonotype was obtained from a woman in her 30s in good health.

The CDR3 DNA is TGCAGCGTTGATGGGACTAGCGGGAGGTTGGCCTACGAGCAGTACTTC. Its protein product is CSVDGTSGRLAYEQYF. The gene calls are TRBV29-1 and TRBJ2-7; TRBD2 aligns across 15 bases. Germline V gene sequence: CDR1 SQVTM, CDR2 ANQGSEA. J gave up 2 bases and V 3 bases, and 5 bases lay outside the gene matches. This CDR3 is built from 16 residues.